This T cell receptor (beta chain) was obtained from a study of blood T cells in healthy people across ages. The CDR3 has 14 amino acids. Germline V lookup: CDR1 MNHEY, CDR2 SMNVEV (reference sequence). Trimming took 5 bases from V and 0 from J, leaving 11 bases between them. Through a sample-barcoded 5' primer and a J-beta primer mix, a second PCR was run for roughly 7 to 11 cycles. TCRdb used MiXCR to reprocess the 5' RACE reads, holding one entry per CDR3 protein. The sample gives around 1,000,000 distinct CDR3 sequences, 20% to 25% of which show up once; about 0.8% is in the top ten. All donors came from Russia, were Caucasian and healthy, and spanned ages about 6 to 100. These data were also reused for a study on T cells of mothers and their children.

This TCR came from a girl aged 2-15 years in good health. The rearrangement uses TRBV27 and TRBJ2-7, with no clear D. Sequences were obtained from blood. CDR3 loop: CASSPREFSYEQYF. The CDR3, as DNA: TGTGCCAGCAGTCCGCGTGAGTTCTCCTACGAGCAGTACTTC.